Included here is one T cell receptor (beta chain) sequence, with context. The sample holds a few counts of this clonotype. The target of this receptor is not known. Per-base qualities were not stored, and no clone one base away is much larger. The source of the sample is a study of patients and donors after allogeneic stem cell transplantation (dated by TCRdb to 2018 to 2021). The CDR3 contains 16 residues, cysteine and phenylalanine counted. The sequence is cut down to CDR3 DNA, 48 bases in frame from base 1. V gives up 0 bases and J gives up 2 bases, and the segment between their germline ends measures 13 bases. The germline V gene encodes CDR1 LGHNT and CDR2 FRNRAP. The method was RT-PCR. Sequenced using a NextSeq 550. The raw public reads went through TCRdb reprocessing: fastp at Q25, MiXCR clone calling, in-frame beta chains kept. Every distinct CDR3 protein forms one entry, paired with its most common genes and DNA. The sample includes about 400,000 distinct CDR3 sequences, with more than 15% observed a single time. 7.2% of the sample comes from the top ten.

The chain is assembled from TRBV12-5 and TRBJ2-5; the D segment might be TRBD1 or TRBD2, since each matches 5 bases. Sequences were obtained from blood, either unsorted or a sorted T cell fraction (not recorded which). The sequence was obtained from a human donor who was either an allogeneic HSCT recipient or a stem cell or donor lymphocyte infusion donor (not recorded which). It is not recorded whose cells these are; they may come from a transplant donor. The bases read TGTGCTAGTGGTTTGGTACTGGGGCGGACTCAAGAGACCCAGTACTTC. Its translation reads: CASGLVLGRTQETQYF. The entire variable domain, with the stretches around the CDR3 drawn from the reference TRBV12-5 and TRBJ2-5 proteins, is DARVTQTPRHKVTEMGQEVTMRCQPILGHNTVFWYRQTMMQGLELLAYFRNRAPLDDSGMPKDRFSAEMPDATLATLKIQPSEPRDSAVYFCASGLVLGRTQETQYFGPGTRLLVL.